A selection of T cell receptor beta chains follows, all from one sample in a study of neurological immune-mediated disorders. One entry per CDR3 protein results from TCRdb running MiXCR on the 5' RACE reads. The sample includes over 90,000 distinct CDR3 sequences, more than 10% of them seen just once. Source material: PBMCs. The receptors stem from a female donor with HTLV-1-associated myelopathy (HAM/TSP). The CDR3 runs from the conserved cysteine through the conserved F or W. A D gene is named only where the DNA matches it firmly. Not all rows give a size; the values are once, few, many and, for expanded clones, a class.

j_call clone_size d_call v_call cdr3_aa cdr3_nt
TRBJ1-6 many NA TRBV20-1 CSAMMPGGWNSPLHF TGCAGTGCCATGATGCCGGGAGGGTGGAATTCACCCCTCCACTTT
TRBJ2-7 many NA TRBV5-6 CASSLGKGVNRPYEQYF TGTGCCAGCAGCTTGGGCAAGGGAGTCAACCGTCCCTACGAGCAGTACTTC
TRBJ2-3 NA NA TRBV5-5 CVSSLGGQTDTQYF TGTGTCAGCAGCTTGGGAGGACAGACAGATACGCAGTATTTT
TRBJ2-7 many TRBD1 TRBV20-1 CSARRRTGETEQYF TGCAGTGCTAGGAGACGGACAGGGGAAACCGAGCAGTACTTC
TRBJ1-1 many TRBD1 TRBV5-1 CASSIGQGENEAFF TGCGCCAGCAGCATAGGACAGGGGGAAAATGAAGCTTTCTTT
TRBJ2-7 many TRBD1 TRBV6-5 CASSYWTGPYEQYF TGTGCCAGCAGTTACTGGACAGGGCCCTACGAGCAGTACTTC
TRBJ2-3 many NA TRBV20-1 CSVYPGDTQYF TGCAGTGTTTACCCGGGGGATACGCAGTATTTT
TRBJ2-1 once TRBD2 TRBV20-1 CSASSGSSYNEQFF TGCAGTGCTAGCAGCGGGAGCTCCTACAATGAGCAGTTCTTC
TRBJ2-2 many TRBD2 TRBV5-1 CASSPRISGGAGELFF TGCGCCAGCAGCCCCCGGATTAGCGGGGGGGCCGGGGAGCTGTTTTTT
TRBJ2-1 many NA TRBV5-1 CASNLGRRLGVGSDEQFF TGCGCCAGCAATCTGGGACGGCGACTTGGTGTAGGTTCCGATGAGCAGTTCTTC
TRBJ1-5 many TRBD1 TRBV28 CASSFRGYGNQPQHF TGTGCCAGCAGTTTCAGGGGGTACGGCAATCAGCCCCAGCATTTT
TRBJ2-6 many NA TRBV18 CASSPPIRPRRANVLTF TGTGCCAGCTCACCACCGATCCGTCCTAGAAGGGCCAACGTCCTGACTTTC
TRBJ2-7 many NA TRBV12-3/TRBV12-4 CASTITGYPYEQYF TGTGCCAGCACGATTACGGGGTACCCCTACGAGCAGTACTTC
TRBJ2-3 NA TRBD1 TRBV5-1 CASSPSGGWTDTQYF TGCGCCAGCAGCCCCTCAGGGGGCTGGACAGATACGCAGTATTTT
TRBJ2-3 many TRBD2 TRBV2 CASNTLAGSSTDTQYF TGTGCCAGCAATACACTAGCGGGGTCTAGCACAGATACGCAGTATTTT
TRBJ2-2 many NA TRBV7-2 CASSFGGNTGELFF TGTGCCAGCAGCTTTGGGGGGAACACCGGGGAGCTGTTTTTT
TRBJ2-4 many NA TRBV7-9 CASSLSSLAKNIQYF TGTGCCAGCAGCTTAAGCAGCCTAGCCAAAAACATTCAGTACTTC
TRBJ2-3 many NA TRBV5-1 CASSLMPDTQYF TGCGCCAGCAGCTTGATGCCCGATACGCAGTATTTT
TRBJ2-5 many NA TRBV2 CASSKTEETQYF TGTGCCAGCAGTAAAACCGAAGAGACCCAGTACTTC
TRBJ1-1 many NA TRBV3-1 CASSQGRAGVEAFF TGTGCCAGCAGCCAAGGCCGTGCGGGTGTTGAAGCTTTCTTT
TRBJ2-7 NA NA TRBV2 CASRFARANEQYF TGTGCCAGCAGGTTCGCCAGGGCCAACGAGCAGTACTTC
TRBJ2-3 NA NA TRBV7-2 CATNPGSDTQYF TGTGCCACCAACCCTGGTTCAGATACGCAGTATTTT